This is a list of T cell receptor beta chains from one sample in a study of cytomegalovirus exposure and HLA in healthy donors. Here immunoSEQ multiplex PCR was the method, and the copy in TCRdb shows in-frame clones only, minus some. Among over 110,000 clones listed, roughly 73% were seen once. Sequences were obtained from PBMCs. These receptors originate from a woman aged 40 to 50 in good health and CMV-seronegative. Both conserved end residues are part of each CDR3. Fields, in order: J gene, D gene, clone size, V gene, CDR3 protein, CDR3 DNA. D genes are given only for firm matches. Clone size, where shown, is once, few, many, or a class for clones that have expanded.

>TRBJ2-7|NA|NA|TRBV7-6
CASSLDTGAYEQYF
TGTGCCAGCAGCTTAGACACGGGAGCCTACGAGCAGTACTTC
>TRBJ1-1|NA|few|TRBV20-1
CSCQQGPEAFF
TGCAGTTGCCAACAGGGCCCTGAAGCTTTCTTT
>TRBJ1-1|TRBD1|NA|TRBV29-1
CSVEVGRGRTEAFF
TGCAGCGTTGAAGTGGGCAGGGGGCGCACTGAAGCTTTCTTT
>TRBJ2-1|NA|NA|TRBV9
CASSPGPVVNEQFF
TGTGCCAGCAGCCCAGGGCCGGTCGTTAATGAGCAGTTCTTC
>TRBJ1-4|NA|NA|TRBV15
CATARGTNEKLFF
TGTGCCACCGCCAGGGGCACTAATGAAAAACTGTTTTTT
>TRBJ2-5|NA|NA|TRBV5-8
CASSLAGVQYF
TGTGCCAGCAGCTTGGCGGGGGTACAGTACTTC
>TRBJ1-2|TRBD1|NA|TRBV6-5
CASTMGQGMYGYTF
TGTGCCAGCACCATGGGACAGGGGATGTATGGCTACACCTTC
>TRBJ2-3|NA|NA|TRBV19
CASSTLLATDTQYF
TGTGCCAGTAGTACCCTCCTAGCCACAGATACGCAGTATTTT
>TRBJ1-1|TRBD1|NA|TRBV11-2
CASSSRQGRAEAFF
TGTGCCAGCAGCTCGCGACAGGGAAGGGCTGAAGCTTTCTTT
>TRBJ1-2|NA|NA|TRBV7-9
CSSSFMDRYYTF
TGTTCCAGCAGCTTCATGGACAGATACTACACCTTC
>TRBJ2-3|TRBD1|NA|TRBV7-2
CASSWVGGDTQYF
TGTGCCAGCAGCTGGGTAGGGGGCGATACGCAGTATTTT
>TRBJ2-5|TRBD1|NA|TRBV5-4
CASSVGTAKETQYF
TGTGCCAGCAGCGTCGGGACAGCCAAGGAGACCCAGTACTTC
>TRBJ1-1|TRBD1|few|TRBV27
CAVQGAGEAFF
TGTGCCGTACAGGGGGCCGGTGAAGCTTTCTTT
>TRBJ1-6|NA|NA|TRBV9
CASSPGRSYNSPLHF
TGTGCCAGCAGCCCGGGTCGATCCTATAATTCACCCCTCCACTTT
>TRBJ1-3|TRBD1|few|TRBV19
CAVGPGGYNTIYF
TGTGCCGTAGGCCCAGGGGGCTACAACACCATATATTTT
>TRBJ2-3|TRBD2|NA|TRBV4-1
CASSHLLAGGGTDTQYF
TGCGCCAGCAGCCATCTACTAGCGGGCGGAGGCACAGATACGCAGTATTTT
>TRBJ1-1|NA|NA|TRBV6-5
CASSHQAGMNTEAFF
TGTGCCAGCAGTCACCAGGCAGGGATGAACACTGAAGCTTTCTTT
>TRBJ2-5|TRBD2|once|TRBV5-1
CASSLERGGGVKTQYF
TGCGCCAGCAGCTTGGAGCGGGGGGGCGGCGTGAAGACCCAGTACTTC
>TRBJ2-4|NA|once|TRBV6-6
CASGYPDRNIQYF
TGTGCCAGCGGTTACCCCGACAGAAACATTCAGTACTTC
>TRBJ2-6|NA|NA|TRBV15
CATSRDFSGANVLTF
TGTGCCACCAGCAGAGATTTCTCCGGGGCCAACGTCCTGACTTTC
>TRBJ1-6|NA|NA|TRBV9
CASSVGQGGNSPLHF
TGTGCCAGCAGCGTGGGGCAGGGAGGGAATTCACCCCTCCACTTT
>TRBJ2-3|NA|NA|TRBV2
CASRGGGGRTDTQYF
TGTGCCAGCAGAGGGGGCGGGGGGCGTACAGATACGCAGTATTTT
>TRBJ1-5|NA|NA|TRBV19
CASSISLLQPQHF
TGTGCCAGTAGTATCTCATTACTACAGCCCCAGCATTTT
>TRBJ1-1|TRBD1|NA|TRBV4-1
CASTPGPGQALIF
TGCGCCAGCACCCCAGGGCCGGGACAGGCCCTCATCTTT
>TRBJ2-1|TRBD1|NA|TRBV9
CASSVGQGNNEQFF
TGTGCCAGCAGCGTCGGACAGGGAAACAATGAGCAGTTCTTC
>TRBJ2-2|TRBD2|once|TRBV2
CASSGGGKTGELFF
TGTGCCAGCAGTGGGGGGGGAAAAACCGGGGAGCTGTTTTTT
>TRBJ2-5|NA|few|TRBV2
CASIGGGETQYF
TGTGCCAGCATAGGGGGAGGGGAGACCCAGTACTTC
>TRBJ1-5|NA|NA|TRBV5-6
CASSFRGNNQPQHF
TGTGCCAGCAGCTTCAGGGGAAACAATCAGCCCCAGCATTTT
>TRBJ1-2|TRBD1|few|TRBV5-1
CASSFSGTGDGYTF
TGCGCCAGCAGCTTTTCCGGGACAGGGGACGGCTACACCTTC
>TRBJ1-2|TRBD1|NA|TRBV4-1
CASSQGFRTGPPYGYTF
TGCGCCAGCAGCCAAGGGTTTAGGACAGGGCCCCCTTATGGCTACACCTTC
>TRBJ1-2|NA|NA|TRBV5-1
CASSSDRQSYYGYTF
TGCGCCAGCAGTTCAGACAGACAATCCTACTATGGCTACACCTTC
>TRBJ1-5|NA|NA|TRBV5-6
CASSLGQTLAQHF
TGTGCCAGCAGCTTGGGACAGACGTTGGCCCAGCATTTT
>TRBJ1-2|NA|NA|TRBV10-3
CAISERERYGYTF
TGTGCCATCAGTGAAAGGGAGCGCTATGGCTACACCTTC
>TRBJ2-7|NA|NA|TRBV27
CASSSTEHGNYEQYF
TGTGCCAGCAGTTCGACTGAACATGGAAACTACGAGCAGTACTTC
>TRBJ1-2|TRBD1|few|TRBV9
CASSPQPGGFDYGYTF
TGTGCCAGCAGCCCCCAACCAGGGGGCTTCGACTATGGCTACACCTTC
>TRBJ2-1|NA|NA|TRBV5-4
CASSLGLVRLDDNEQFF
TGTGCCAGCAGCTTGGGATTGGTTCGACTAGACGACAATGAGCAGTTCTTC
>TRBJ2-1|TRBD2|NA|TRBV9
CASSPGLAGSEQFF
TGTGCCAGCAGCCCTGGACTAGCCGGGAGTGAGCAGTTCTTC
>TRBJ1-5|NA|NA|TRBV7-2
CASSLGGQRSNQPQHF
TGTGCCAGCAGCTTAGGAGGTCAACGGAGCAATCAGCCCCAGCATTTT
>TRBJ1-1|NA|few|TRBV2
CASSETRRTVGTEAFF
TGTGCCAGCAGTGAAACGCGTCGGACAGTCGGCACTGAAGCTTTCTTT
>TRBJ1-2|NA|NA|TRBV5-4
CASSLAETGNRGYTF
TGTGCCAGCAGCTTGGCAGAGACAGGTAACAGAGGCTACACCTTC
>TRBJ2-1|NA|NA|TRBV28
CASSSSPGHRYNEQFF
TGTGCCAGCAGTAGTTCACCGGGACACCGATACAATGAGCAGTTCTTC
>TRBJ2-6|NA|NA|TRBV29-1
CSVEDPAGVVANVLTF
TGCAGCGTTGAAGATCCGGCCGGGGTGGTGGCCAACGTCCTGACTTTC
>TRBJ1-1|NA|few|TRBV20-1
CSAPLNTEAFF
TGCAGTGCTCCCCTTAACACTGAAGCTTTCTTT
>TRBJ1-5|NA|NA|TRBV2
CASSTNMDTFQPQHF
TGTGCCAGCAGTACCAATATGGACACCTTTCAGCCCCAGCATTTT
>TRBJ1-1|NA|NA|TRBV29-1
CSASFGGGGNTEAFF
TGCAGCGCCTCATTCGGTGGGGGAGGGAACACTGAAGCTTTCTTT
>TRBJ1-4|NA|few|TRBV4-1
CASSQDPSGATNEKLFF
TGCGCCAGCAGCCAAGATCCCTCAGGTGCAACTAATGAAAAACTGTTTTTT
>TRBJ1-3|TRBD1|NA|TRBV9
CASSFQGDTIYF
TGTGCCAGCAGCTTCCAGGGGGACACCATATATTTT
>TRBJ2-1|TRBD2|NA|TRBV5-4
CASSLAGGLAGLNEQFF
TGTGCCAGCAGCTTGGCTGGGGGACTAGCGGGGCTCAATGAGCAGTTCTTC
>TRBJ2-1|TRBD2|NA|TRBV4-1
CASRPGLAGSNEQFF
TGCGCCAGCAGACCCGGACTAGCGGGGTCCAATGAGCAGTTCTTC